Listed here are 2 T cell receptor beta chains from one sample, sequenced in a study of cytomegalovirus exposure and HLA in healthy donors. The PCR made use of 60 Vbeta and 13 Jbeta primers. TCRdb's table, derived via immunoSEQ multiplex PCR, lists solely in-frame clones and lacks some. There are approximately 180,000 clones in the sample; about 13% occur only once, and approximately 7.8% lies in the top ten. What was sequenced was PBMCs. The receptors come from a man in his fifties or sixties in good health and CMV-seropositive.

This clone was picked up a small number of times. The CDR3 DNA reads TGCGCCAGCAGCTTGGCCGTGGCGGTCACAGATACGCAGTATTTT. Translation: CASSLAVAVTDTQYF. The chain recombines TRBV5-1 with TRBJ2-3, with D uncertain. V lost 0 bases and J 2 bases, leaving 10 bases between the germline ends. This CDR3 has 15 amino acids. The germline V gene has CDR1 SGHRS and CDR2 YFSETQ. Variable domain in full (rest from reference TRBV5-1 and TRBJ2-3): KAGVTQTPRYLIKTRGQQVTLSCSPISGHRSVSWYQQTPGQGLQFLFEYFSETQRNKGNFPGRFSGRQFSNSRSEMNVSTLELGDSALYLCASSLAVAVTDTQYFGPGTRLTVL.

This clone came up a few times. The chain has TRBV4-3 and TRBJ1-2; 10 bases agree with TRBD1. Germline values: CDR1 LGHNA, CDR2 YSLEER. The CDR3 runs to 14 residues. Losses at the gene ends were 3 bases for V and 4 bases for J; bases not matched to a gene: 2. CDR3 amino acids: CASSQDRGSYGYTF. The CDR3 coding sequence is TGCGCCAGCAGCCAGGACAGGGGGAGCTATGGCTACACCTTC.